Presented here are 15 T cell receptor beta chains from one specimen sequenced in a study of glioma-infiltrating T cells after dendritic cell vaccination. The table came from immunoSEQ multiplex PCR; TCRdb's copy has only in-frame clones and leaves some out. The table records roughly 51,000 clones, about 85% of them present only once. The sequences come from blood, collected before dendritic cell vaccination. These receptors were collected from a human donor with glioblastoma.

CDR3: CASSSPGLAGTGELFF. The DNA of the CDR3 is TGTGCCAGCAGCTCCCCGGGACTAGCGGGAACCGGGGAGCTGTTTTTT. The chain couples TRBV7-3 to TRBJ2-2; 13 bases map to TRBD2. The CDR3 has 16 residues. Germline V gene lookup returns CDR1 SGHTA and CDR2 FQGTGA. Losses at the gene ends were 4 bases for V and 5 bases for J; bases not matched to a gene: 4.

This clone showed up just a few times. The chain recombines TRBV19 with TRBJ2-2, with TRBD2 matching over 11 bases. The junction had 12 bases not matched to a gene; V was cut back by 5 bases and J by 4 bases. The germline V gene has CDR1 LNHDA and CDR2 SQIVND (reference sequence). The CDR3 contains 18 residues. Here the CDR3 DNA reads TGTGCCAGTAGTGGCCGGGGTAGCGGGAGGGATATCACCGGGGAGCTGTTTTTT. This translates into CASSGRGSGRDITGELFF.

V gene TRBV19 combines with J gene TRBJ2-5; 12 bases fit TRBD2. With 1 base clipped from V and 4 bases from J, the junction kept 4 bases outside the gene matches. CDR3 length: 16 residues. The germline V gene has CDR1 LNHDA and CDR2 SQIVND (reference sequence). The CDR3, as DNA: TGTGCCAGTAGTATAGGACTAGCGGGAGTTCGAGAGACCCAGTACTTC. Residues: CASSIGLAGVRETQYF.

The chain joins TRBV21-1 to TRBJ1-3; the table's TRBD1 call for D was not verified on the DNA. TRBV21-1 represents a pseudogene. This CDR3 region has 16 residues. The CDR3 bases are TGTGCCAGCAGCACCCAAGACAGGGGCCATAATAACACCATATATTTT. Its protein product is CASSTQDRGHNNTIYF.

The chain combines TRBV6-5 with TRBJ2-5; 8 bases are shared with TRBD2. The length of the CDR3 is 15 residues. CDR1 is MNHEY, CDR2 SVGAGI, per germline. With 5 bases clipped from V and 4 bases from J, the junction kept 9 bases outside the gene matches. CDR3 nucleotide sequence: TGTGCCAGCAGTCCGACGGGGGGGCCAGGAGAGACCCAGTACTTC. It codes for CASSPTGGPGETQYF.

This clone came up a few times. The chain uses TRBV19 and TRBJ1-6; D gene uncertain. CDR1 and CDR2 (germline): LNHDA, SQIVND (reference sequence). Trimming pared 3 bases from V and 8 bases from J, leaving 14 bases between. This CDR3 is built from 15 residues. CDR3 in amino acids: CASSIGRGGDSPLHF. The CDR3, as DNA: TGTGCCAGTAGTATCGGCCGGGGTGGGGATTCACCCCTCCACTTT.

The CDR3 DNA reads TGTGCCAGCAGCTTAACTCGGGGGAACACTGAAGCTTTCTTT. It yields the protein CASSLTRGNTEAFF. The V gene is TRBV7-2, the J gene TRBJ1-1; D ambiguous. Trimming cost V 2 bases and J 1 base, with 8 bases left between them. There are 14 residues in the CDR3. Germline V gene lookup returns CDR1 SGHTA and CDR2 FQGNSA.

Worth noting for this clone: Other nucleotide sequences from this sample produce the same CDR3. The V call is TRBV11-3, the J call TRBJ1-1, with D possibly TRBD1 on 5 matching bases. This CDR3 spans 14 amino acids. Germline CDR1 is SGHNT and CDR2 is YENEEA. Trimming left V 3 bases short and J 1 base short, with 9 bases between. The CDR3 loop is CASSLGLQNTEAFF. The CDR3 nucleotides are TGTGCCAGCAGCTTGGGACTTCAGAACACTGAAGCTTTCTTT.

V is TRBV11-2 and J is TRBJ2-2; 9 nucleotides match TRBD1. Losses at the gene ends were 5 bases for V and 5 bases for J; bases not matched to a gene: 6. The CDR3 contains 15 residues. Germline CDR1 is SGHAT and CDR2 is FQNNGV. DNA for the CDR3: TGTGCCAGCAGCCAGGGGGACAGGGAGACCGGGGAGCTGTTTTTT. Translation: CASSQGDRETGELFF.

The CDR3 coding sequence is TGCGCCAGCAGCATCGACAGGGGCCACGAGCAGTACTTC. Its protein is CASSIDRGHEQYF. The chain uses TRBV5-1 and TRBJ2-7; 8 bases are a match to TRBD1. CDR1 is SGHRS and CDR2 is YFSETQ in the germline V gene. CDR3 length: 13 amino acids. The ends lost 4 bases at V and 5 bases at J; junction bases unmatched: 5. Full variable domain (missing parts from reference TRBV5-1 and TRBJ2-7): KAGVTQTPRYLIKTRGQQVTLSCSPISGHRSVSWYQQTPGQGLQFLFEYFSETQRNKGNFPGRFSGRQFSNSRSEMNVSTLELGDSALYLCASSIDRGHEQYFGPGTRLTVT.

This sequence joins TRBV2 and TRBJ2-2, with 9 bases that match TRBD1. From germline, CDR1 is SNHLY and CDR2 FYNNEI. This CDR3 region has 14 residues. V lost 6 bases, J lost 4 bases, and 3 bases stayed unmatched. CDR3 in DNA: TGTGCCAGCAGGGGGGACAGGGTCACCGGGGAGCTGTTTTTT. Encoded protein: CASRGDRVTGELFF.

This clone was seen only once. This chain's CDR3 is CACKKGGAGEQYF. DNA of the CDR3: TGTGCCTGCAAAAAGGGGGGGGCTGGCGAGCAGTACTTC. This chain links TRBV30 with TRBJ2-7, with D maybe TRBD2 (7 bases). The CDR3 extends over 13 amino acids. Germline V gene data show CDR1 as GTSNPN and CDR2 as SVGIG (reference sequence). The V and J ends lost 6 bases and 6 bases respectively, with 18 bases between them.

This chain links TRBV4-2 with TRBJ2-7; the match to TRBD1 covers 9 bases. Unmatched junction bases numbered 11, after V lost 0 bases and J lost 2 bases. CDR3 length: 18 residues. Germline V gene data show CDR1 as LGHNA and CDR2 as YNFKEQ. DNA of the CDR3: TGTGCCAGCAGCCAAGATCTGCACGGGACAGGGCTGACCTACGAGCAGTACTTC. Its translation is CASSQDLHGTGLTYEQYF.

V is TRBV11-2 and J is TRBJ1-1; D possibly corresponds to TRBD1 (6 bases). The CDR3 has 15 amino acids. The V gene's germline CDR1 is SGHAT and CDR2 FQNNGV. Trimming removed 5 bases at V and 4 bases at J, with 17 bases between. The CDR3 sequence is CASSQIQGSRTEAFF. The CDR3 DNA sequence: TGTGCCAGCAGCCAAATCCAGGGGTCACGCACTGAAGCTTTCTTT.

CDR3 protein: CASRSLSGSAETQYF. DNA for the CDR3: TGTGCCAGCAGAAGCCTTAGCGGGAGCGCAGAGACCCAGTACTTC. The V and J genes are TRBV5-4 and TRBJ2-5, with 9 bases fitting TRBD2. The CDR3 contains 15 residues. Unmatched junction bases numbered 9, after V lost 5 bases and J lost 4 bases. The germline V gene has CDR1 SGHNT and CDR2 YYREEE (reference sequence). Variable domain in full (rest from reference TRBV5-4 and TRBJ2-5): ETGVTQSPTHLIKTRGQQVTLRCSSQSGHNTVSWYQQALGQGPQFIFQYYREEENGRGNFPPRFSGLQFPNYSSELNVNALELDDSALYLCASRSLSGSAETQYFGPGTRLLVL.